A selection of T cell receptor beta chains follows, all from one sample in a study of T cell responses to AZD1222 COVID-19 vaccine. The method was immunoSEQ multiplex PCR; TCRdb's version includes in-frame clones alone and lacks a portion of them. The table shows approximately 110,000 clones, with approximately 90% occurring only once. This specimen was peripheral blood, taken 28 days after the second AZD1222 dose. The receptor source for this set is an adult who received the AZD1222 COVID-19 vaccine. The CDR3 runs from the conserved cysteine through the conserved F or W. The D gene is left open where the match is weak. Where a row states a size, it is once, few, many or the class of an expanded clone; other rows omit it.

length	V	size	D	J	CDR3	DNA
16	TRBV28	-	-	TRBJ1-3	CASSSGTLNSGNTIYF	TGTGCCAGCAGTTCAGGGACTCTCAACTCTGGAAACACCATATATTTT
16	TRBV5-4	few	TRBD1	TRBJ2-2	CASSDTGVEDTGELFF	TGTGCCAGCAGCGACACAGGGGTTGAGGACACCGGGGAGCTGTTTTTT
13	TRBV7-3	-	-	TRBJ1-1	CASSLMEQTEAFF	TGTGCCAGCAGCTTAATGGAACAAACTGAAGCTTTCTTT
12	TRBV2	-	-	TRBJ2-3	CASAPGTDTQYF	TGTGCCAGCGCCCCCGGCACAGATACGCAGTATTTT
15	TRBV6-5	-	TRBD1	TRBJ1-5	CASRRDRVGNQPQHF	TGTGCCAGCAGGAGGGACAGGGTGGGCAATCAGCCCCAGCATTTT
12	TRBV5-8	-	-	TRBJ1-1	CASSLYSGEAFF	TGTGCCAGCAGCTTGTACTCCGGTGAAGCTTTCTTT
15	TRBV7-8	-	TRBD1	TRBJ2-7	CASSSQGSPFGEQYF	TGTGCCAGCAGCTCACAGGGGTCTCCCTTCGGTGAGCAGTACTTC
13	TRBV28	-	-	TRBJ2-7	CASTVVGRYEQYF	TGTGCCAGCACTGTGGTGGGGCGCTACGAGCAGTACTTC
16	TRBV5-4	-	-	TRBJ2-1	CASSLVDRIFFNEQFF	TGTGCCAGCAGCTTGGTCGACAGGATCTTCTTCAATGAGCAGTTCTTC
15	TRBV6-1	-	-	TRBJ2-5	CASSEEGETWETQYF	TGTGCCAGCAGTGAAGAGGGGGAGACCTGGGAGACCCAGTACTTC
16	TRBV27	few	TRBD2	TRBJ2-3	CASSPRTSGLGDTQYF	TGTGCCAGCAGTCCTCGGACTAGCGGTTTGGGAGATACGCAGTATTTT
16	TRBV6-2/TRBV6-3	-	-	TRBJ2-1	CASSYSWQGGTNEQFF	TGTGCCAGCAGTTACTCCTGGCAGGGGGGAACCAATGAGCAGTTCTTC
13	TRBV28	-	TRBD1	TRBJ2-1	CASSLWDRGEQFF	TGTGCCAGCAGTTTATGGGACAGGGGTGAGCAGTTCTTC
15	TRBV2	-	TRBD2	TRBJ2-1	CASSEGTSGYNEQFF	TGTGCCAGCAGTGAGGGGACTAGCGGTTACAATGAGCAGTTCTTC